The clone carrying this TCR beta chain was counted only a few times. Its specificity is not known. Produced via immunoSEQ multiplex PCR; TCRdb's table is partial and in-frame only. The repertoire holds approximately 83,000 clones, with 60% to 85% as singletons. These data originate in a study of vaccination effects on CD4 cells after COVID-19. Looking at the study overall: It was a median of 72 days after the second dose that post-vaccine samples were obtained. Study-wide results and caveats: Marked clonal contraction was seen late after vaccination (in both infection- and vaccine-induced clones).

Germline CDR1 and CDR2: SGHRS and YFSETQ. V gave up 0 bases and J gave up 4 bases, with 5 bases separating them. The CDR3 runs 13 residues. ViraFEST assay sequencing came after antigen-specific CD4+ T cells were expanded with viral peptide pools. Scientists isolated CD4+ T cells after an approximately 10-day culture period ended. Vaccination of participants consisted of two doses of either the BNT162b2 or mRNA-1273 vaccine. Each well held around 2 million PBMC cultured with about 9.9 ug/ml peptides and roughly 9 IU/ml IL-2. Sample: CD4+ T cells from PBMCs cultured with HCoV-OC43 spike peptides, taken after COVID-19 vaccination. As to subset: HCoV-OC43 spike overlapping peptide pool stimulation. The sequence was obtained from a human donor who received a COVID-19 vaccine. The V gene is TRBV5-1, the J gene TRBJ1-3; perhaps TRBD1 as D (5 bases). The CDR3 spells CASSLDRGNTIYF. In DNA form, the CDR3 reads TGCGCCAGCAGCTTGGACAGGGGAAACACCATATATTTT. The whole variable domain, filled in from reference TRBV5-1 and TRBJ1-3, reads KAGVTQTPRYLIKTRGQQVTLSCSPISGHRSVSWYQQTPGQGLQFLFEYFSETQRNKGNFPGRFSGRQFSNSRSEMNVSTLELGDSALYLCASSLDRGNTIYFGEGSWLTVV.